This T cell receptor beta chain appears in the sequencing data of a study of cytomegalovirus exposure and HLA in healthy donors. In germline, CDR1 is LNHDA, CDR2 SQIVND (reference sequence). The CDR3 runs 14 residues. V was trimmed by 1 base and J by 1 base, leaving 8 bases between them. 13 Jbeta primers and 60 Vbeta primers were used for the PCR. Clones were read by immunoSEQ multiplex PCR, and TCRdb kept only the in-frame ones, dropping some. Recorded for this sample: about 34,000 clones. A remark on this clone: As yet, its antigen is unknown. Other DNA sequences in the sample encode the same CDR3.

General study points: The authors later linked a missense DCLRE1C variant to TCR beta V- and J-gene trimming. Researchers catalogued some 160 TCR beta chains as cytomegalovirus-associated.

Sequences were obtained from PBMCs. The V gene is TRBV19, the J gene TRBJ2-7; tentatively, D is TRBD1 (5 bases). The receptor was derived from a woman aged 40 to 49 in good health and CMV-seropositive. CDR3 protein: CASSIVAGSYEQYF. The CDR3 region has the DNA TGTGCCAGTAGTATAGTTGCAGGGTCCTACGAGCAGTACTTC.